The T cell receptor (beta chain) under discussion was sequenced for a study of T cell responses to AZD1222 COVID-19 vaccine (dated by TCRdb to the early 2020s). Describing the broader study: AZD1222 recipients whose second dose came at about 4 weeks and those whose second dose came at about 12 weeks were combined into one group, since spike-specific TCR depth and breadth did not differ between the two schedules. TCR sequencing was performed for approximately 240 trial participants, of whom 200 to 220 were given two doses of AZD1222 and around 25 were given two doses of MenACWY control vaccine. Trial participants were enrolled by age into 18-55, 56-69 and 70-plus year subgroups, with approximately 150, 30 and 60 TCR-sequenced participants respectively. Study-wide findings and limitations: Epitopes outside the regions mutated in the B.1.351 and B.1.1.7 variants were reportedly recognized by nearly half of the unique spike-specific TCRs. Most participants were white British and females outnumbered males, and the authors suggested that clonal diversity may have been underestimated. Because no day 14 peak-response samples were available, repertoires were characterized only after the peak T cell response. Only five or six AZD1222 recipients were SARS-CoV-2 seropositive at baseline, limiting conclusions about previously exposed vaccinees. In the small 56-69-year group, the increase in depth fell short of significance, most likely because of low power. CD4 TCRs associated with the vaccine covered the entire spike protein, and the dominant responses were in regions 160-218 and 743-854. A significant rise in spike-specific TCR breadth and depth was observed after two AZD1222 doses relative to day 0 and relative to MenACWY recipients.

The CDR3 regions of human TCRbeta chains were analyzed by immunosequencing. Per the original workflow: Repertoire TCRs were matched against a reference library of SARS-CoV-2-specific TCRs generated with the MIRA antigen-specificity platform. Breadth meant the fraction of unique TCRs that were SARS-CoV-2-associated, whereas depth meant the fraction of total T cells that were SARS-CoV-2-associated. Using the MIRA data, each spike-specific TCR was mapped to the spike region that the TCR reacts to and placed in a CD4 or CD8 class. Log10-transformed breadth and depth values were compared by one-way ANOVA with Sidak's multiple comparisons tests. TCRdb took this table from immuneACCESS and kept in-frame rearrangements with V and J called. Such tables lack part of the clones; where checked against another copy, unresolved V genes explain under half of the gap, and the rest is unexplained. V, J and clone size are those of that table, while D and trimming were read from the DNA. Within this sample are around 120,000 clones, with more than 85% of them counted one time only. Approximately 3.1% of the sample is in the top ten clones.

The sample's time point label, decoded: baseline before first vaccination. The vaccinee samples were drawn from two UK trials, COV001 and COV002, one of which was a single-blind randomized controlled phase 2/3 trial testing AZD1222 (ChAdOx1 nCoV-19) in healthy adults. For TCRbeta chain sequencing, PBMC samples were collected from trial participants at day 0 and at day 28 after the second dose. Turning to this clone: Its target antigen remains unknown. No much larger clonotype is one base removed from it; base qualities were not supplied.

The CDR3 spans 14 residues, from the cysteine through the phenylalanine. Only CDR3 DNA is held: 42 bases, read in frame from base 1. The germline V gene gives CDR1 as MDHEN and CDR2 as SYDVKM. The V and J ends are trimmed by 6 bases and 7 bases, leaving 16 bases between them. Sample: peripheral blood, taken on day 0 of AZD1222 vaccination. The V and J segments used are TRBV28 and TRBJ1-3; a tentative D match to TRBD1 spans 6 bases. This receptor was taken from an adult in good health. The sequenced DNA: TGTGCCAGCAGGATGCAGGGGCCAGCTAACACCATATATTTT. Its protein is CASRMQGPANTIYF.